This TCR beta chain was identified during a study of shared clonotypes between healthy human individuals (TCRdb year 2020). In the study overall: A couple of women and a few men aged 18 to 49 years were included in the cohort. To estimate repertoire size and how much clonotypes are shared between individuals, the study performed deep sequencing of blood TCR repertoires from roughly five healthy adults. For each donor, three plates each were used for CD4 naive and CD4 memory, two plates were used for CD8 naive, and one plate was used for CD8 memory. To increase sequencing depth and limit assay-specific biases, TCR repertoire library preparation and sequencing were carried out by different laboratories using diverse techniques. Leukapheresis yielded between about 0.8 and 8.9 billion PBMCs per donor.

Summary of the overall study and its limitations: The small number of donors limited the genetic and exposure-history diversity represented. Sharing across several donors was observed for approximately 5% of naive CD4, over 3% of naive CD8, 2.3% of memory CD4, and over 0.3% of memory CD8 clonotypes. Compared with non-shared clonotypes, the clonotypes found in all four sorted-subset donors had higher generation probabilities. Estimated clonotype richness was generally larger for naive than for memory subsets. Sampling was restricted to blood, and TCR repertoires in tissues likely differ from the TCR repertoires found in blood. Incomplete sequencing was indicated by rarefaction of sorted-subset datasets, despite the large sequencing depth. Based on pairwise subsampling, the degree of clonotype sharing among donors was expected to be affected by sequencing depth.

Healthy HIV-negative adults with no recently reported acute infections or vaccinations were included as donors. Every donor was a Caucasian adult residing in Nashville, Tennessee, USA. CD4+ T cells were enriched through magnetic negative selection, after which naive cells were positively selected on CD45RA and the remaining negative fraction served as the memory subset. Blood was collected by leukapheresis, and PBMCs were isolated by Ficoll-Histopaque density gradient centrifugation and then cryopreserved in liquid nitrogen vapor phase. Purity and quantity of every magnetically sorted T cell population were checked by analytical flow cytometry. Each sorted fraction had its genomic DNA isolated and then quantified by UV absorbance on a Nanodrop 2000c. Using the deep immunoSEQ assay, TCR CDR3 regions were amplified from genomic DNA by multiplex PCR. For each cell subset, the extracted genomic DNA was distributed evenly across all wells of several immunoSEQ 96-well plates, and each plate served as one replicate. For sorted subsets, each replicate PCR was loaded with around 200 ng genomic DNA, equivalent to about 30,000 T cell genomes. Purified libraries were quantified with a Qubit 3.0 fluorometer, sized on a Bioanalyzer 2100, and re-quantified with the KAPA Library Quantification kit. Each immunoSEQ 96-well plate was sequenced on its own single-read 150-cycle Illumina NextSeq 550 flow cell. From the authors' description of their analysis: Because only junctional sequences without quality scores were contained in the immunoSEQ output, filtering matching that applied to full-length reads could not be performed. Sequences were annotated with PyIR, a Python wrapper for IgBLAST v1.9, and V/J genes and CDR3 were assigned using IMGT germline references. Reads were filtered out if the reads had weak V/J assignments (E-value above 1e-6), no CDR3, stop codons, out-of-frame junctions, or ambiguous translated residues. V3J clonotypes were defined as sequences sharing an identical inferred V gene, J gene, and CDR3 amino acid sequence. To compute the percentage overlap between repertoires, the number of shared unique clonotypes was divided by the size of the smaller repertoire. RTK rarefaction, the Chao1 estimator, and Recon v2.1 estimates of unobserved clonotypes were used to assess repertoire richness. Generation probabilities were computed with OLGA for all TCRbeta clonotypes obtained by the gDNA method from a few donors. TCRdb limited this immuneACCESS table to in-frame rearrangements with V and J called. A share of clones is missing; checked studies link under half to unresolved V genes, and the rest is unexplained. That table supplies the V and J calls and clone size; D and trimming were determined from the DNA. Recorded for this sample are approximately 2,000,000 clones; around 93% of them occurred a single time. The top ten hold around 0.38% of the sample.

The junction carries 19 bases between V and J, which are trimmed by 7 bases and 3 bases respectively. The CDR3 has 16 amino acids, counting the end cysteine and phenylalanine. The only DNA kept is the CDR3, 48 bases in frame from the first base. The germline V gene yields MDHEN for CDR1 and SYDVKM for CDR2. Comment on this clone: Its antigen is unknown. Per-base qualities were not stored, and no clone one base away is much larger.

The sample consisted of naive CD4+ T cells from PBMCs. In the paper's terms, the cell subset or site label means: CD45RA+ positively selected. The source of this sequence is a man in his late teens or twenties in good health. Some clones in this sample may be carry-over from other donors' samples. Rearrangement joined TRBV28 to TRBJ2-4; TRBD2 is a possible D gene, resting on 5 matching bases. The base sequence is TGTGCCAGCACCTCATCGGGAACCCCTGACAAAAACATTCAGTACTTC. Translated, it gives CASTSSGTPDKNIQYF.